This T cell receptor (beta chain) comes out of a study of blood T cell repertoires in COVID-19. In the authors' workflow: Amplification with reference gene primers provided the estimates of nucleated cell counts. Produced via immunoSEQ multiplex PCR; TCRdb's table is partial and in-frame only. V and J calls and clone size come straight from that table; D and trimming were deduced from the DNA. Among approximately 75,000 clones, 75% to 90% were seen once, and the ten largest hold 0.55% to 0.75%. Source material: peripheral blood. This TCR was sampled from a man in his fifties or sixties with acute or convalescent COVID-19.

For the CDR3, the DNA is TGTGCCAGCAGTTTCACTACGACAGCAGATACGCAGTATTTT. It codes for CASSFTTTADTQYF. The chain recombines TRBV6-5 with TRBJ2-3; tentative D call: TRBD1 (5 bases). The CDR3 sequence is 14 residues long. V was cut by 4 bases and J by 4 bases, with 12 bases left in between. CDR1 is MNHEY, CDR2 SVGAGI, per germline.